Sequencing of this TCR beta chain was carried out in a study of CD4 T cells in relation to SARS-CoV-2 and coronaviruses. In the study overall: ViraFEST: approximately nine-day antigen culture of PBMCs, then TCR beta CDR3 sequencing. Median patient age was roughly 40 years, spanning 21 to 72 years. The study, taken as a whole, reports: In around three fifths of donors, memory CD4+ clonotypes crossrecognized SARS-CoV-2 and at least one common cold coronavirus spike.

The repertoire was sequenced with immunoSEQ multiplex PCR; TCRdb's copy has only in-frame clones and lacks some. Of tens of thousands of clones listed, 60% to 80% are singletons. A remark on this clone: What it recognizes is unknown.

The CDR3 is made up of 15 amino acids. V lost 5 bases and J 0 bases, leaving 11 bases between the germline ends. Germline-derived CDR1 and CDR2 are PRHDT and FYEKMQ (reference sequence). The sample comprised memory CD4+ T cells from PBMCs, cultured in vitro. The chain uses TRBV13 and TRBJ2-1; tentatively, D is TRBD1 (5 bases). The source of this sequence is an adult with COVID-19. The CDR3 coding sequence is TGTGCCAGCAGCCCCCGACAGTCCTCCTACAATGAGCAGTTCTTC. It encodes CASSPRQSSYNEQFF.